Listed here is a single T cell receptor (beta chain). Its antigen is as yet unknown. This sample is drawn from a study of shared clonotypes between healthy human individuals. The study, taken as a whole, reports: Clonotype sharing across several donors was observed for about 4.8% of naive CD4 clonotypes. Unshared clonotypes carried lower generation probabilities than those common to all four donors.

The V gene's germline CDR1 is MNHNS and CDR2 SASEGT. The CDR3 contains 15 residues. The V segment lost 2 bases and the J segment 4 bases; nucleotides outside the gene matches: 5. The repertoire was sequenced with immunoSEQ multiplex PCR; TCRdb's copy has only in-frame clones and lacks some. The data show about 120,000 clones, roughly 70% seen once. Among the donors, all were Caucasian adults who lived in Nashville, Tennessee. Sequenced: memory CD8+ T cells sorted from blood. Subset defined: CD45RO+ cells pooled with CCR7-negative TemRA cells. The receptor comes from a young woman in good health. The chain combines TRBV6-1 with TRBJ2-3; 8 nucleotides agree with TRBD2. CDR3 amino acids: CASSERPGGPDTQYF. Here the CDR3 DNA reads TGTGCCAGCAGTGAACGGCCGGGAGGGCCAGATACGCAGTATTTT.